This T cell receptor (beta chain) was captured in a study of radiotherapy plus CTLA-4 blockade in lung cancer. The table came from immunoSEQ multiplex PCR; TCRdb's copy has only in-frame clones and leaves some out. The repertoire holds around 50,000 clones, with 75% to 90% as singletons. In the case of this clone: The antigen remains unidentified.

Study-level findings and limits: Early clone dynamics of blood T cells, plus interferon-beta, reportedly predicted response best.

V dropped 2 bases and J dropped 2 bases, with 15 bases sitting between them. CDR3 length: 17 amino acids. Germline V gives CDR1 SGHTA, CDR2 FQGTGA. Sequenced material: peripheral blood, taken from a patient treated with radiotherapy plus ipilimumab. The gene calls are TRBV7-3 and TRBJ2-2; no definite D call. The TCR comes from a human donor with non-small cell lung cancer that progressed on radiotherapy plus ipilimumab. Some clones in this sample may be carry-over from other donors' samples. CDR3 in DNA: TGTGCCAGCAGCTTACAGCAGCCGGGTACCAACACCGGGGAGCTGTTTTTT. Its translation is CASSLQQPGTNTGELFF.